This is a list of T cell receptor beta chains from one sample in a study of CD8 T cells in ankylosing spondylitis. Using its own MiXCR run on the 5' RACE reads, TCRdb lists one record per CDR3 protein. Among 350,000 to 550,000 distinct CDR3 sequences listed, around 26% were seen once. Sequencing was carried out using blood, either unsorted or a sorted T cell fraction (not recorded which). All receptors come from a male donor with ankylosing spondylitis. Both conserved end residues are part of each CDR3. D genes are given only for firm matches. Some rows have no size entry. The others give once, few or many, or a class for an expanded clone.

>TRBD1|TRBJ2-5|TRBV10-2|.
TGCGCCAGCAGTGATACAGGGGGCTCGGAGACCCAGTACTTC
CASSDTGGSETQYF
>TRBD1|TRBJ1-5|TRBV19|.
TGTGCCAGTAAGAGTAGGGGGACAGAGAGCAATCAGCCCCAGCATTTT
CASKSRGTESNQPQHF
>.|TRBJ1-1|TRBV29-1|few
TGCACCTCCGGCCAGAACACTGAAGCTTTCTTT
CTSGQNTEAFF
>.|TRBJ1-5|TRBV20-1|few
TGCAGTGCTAAAGGGGGGGGGCCAAGTCAGCCCCAGCATTTT
CSAKGGGPSQPQHF
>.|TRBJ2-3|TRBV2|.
TGTGCCAGCAGCGTGGGACAACCCCGGTCAGCAGATACGCAGTATTTT
CASSVGQPRSADTQYF
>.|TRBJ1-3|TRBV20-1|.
TGCAGTGCTACAGAGTCGCCTGGAAACACCATATATTTT
CSATESPGNTIYF
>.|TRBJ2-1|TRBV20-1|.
TGCAGTGCTGCGGCCCCTTCTGGGCTCAATGAGCAGTTCTTC
CSAAAPSGLNEQFF
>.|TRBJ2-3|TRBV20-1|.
TGCAGTGCTATAGAGAGGCAGGGTACAGATACGCAGTATTTT
CSAIERQGTDTQYF
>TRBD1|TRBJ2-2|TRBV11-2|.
TGTGCCAGCAGCTTAGAAACAGGGGCCGGGGAGCTGTTTTTT
CASSLETGAGELFF
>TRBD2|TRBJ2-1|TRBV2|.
TGTGCCAGCAGGGAACTAGCGGGAACATACAATGAGCAGTTCTTC
CASRELAGTYNEQFF
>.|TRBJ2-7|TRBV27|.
TGTGCCAGCAGTTCGGACCGATACTCCTACGAGCAGTACTTC
CASSSDRYSYEQYF
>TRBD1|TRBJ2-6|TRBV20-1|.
TGCAGTGCTAGGACAGGGGCTGGGGCCAACGTCCTGACTTTC
CSARTGAGANVLTF
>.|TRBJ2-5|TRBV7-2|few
TGTGCCAGCAGCTTCGGCGGAGGGGTGGAGACCCAGTACTTC
CASSFGGGVETQYF
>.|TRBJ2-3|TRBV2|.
TGTGCCAGCAGTGTTGAACAGGGAGGGACAGATACGCAGTATTTT
CASSVEQGGTDTQYF
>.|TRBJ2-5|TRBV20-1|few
TGCAGTGCTACTTTCCGGGGTCAAGAGACCCAGTACTTC
CSATFRGQETQYF
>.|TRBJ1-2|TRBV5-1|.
TGCGCCAGCAGCTTGGACAGGGAAGCCTATGGCTACACCTTC
CASSLDREAYGYTF
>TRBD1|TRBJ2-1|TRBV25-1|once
TGTGCCAGCACTCCCCCCTTTGGGACAGCCTACAATGAGCAGTTCTTC
CASTPPFGTAYNEQFF
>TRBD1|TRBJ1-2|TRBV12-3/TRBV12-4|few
TGTGCCAGCAGTCACTCCGGGACAGTCTATGGCTACACCTTC
CASSHSGTVYGYTF
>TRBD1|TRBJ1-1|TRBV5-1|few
TGCGCCAGCAGCTTGAGAGGGGGCATGAACACTGAAGCTTTCTTT
CASSLRGGMNTEAFF
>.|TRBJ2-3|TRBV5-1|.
TGCGCCAGCAGCTTGGCCACCGGGAACACAGATACGCAGTATTTT
CASSLATGNTDTQYF
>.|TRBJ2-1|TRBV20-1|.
TGCAGTGCTAGGGAGAGGTCCTACAATGAGCAGTTCTTC
CSARERSYNEQFF
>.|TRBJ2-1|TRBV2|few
TGTGCCGGGGGGCTTGCGGCCGGGGGTGAGCAGTTCTTC
CAGGLAAGGEQFF
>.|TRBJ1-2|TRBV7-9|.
TGTGCCAGCAGCTTTGCTTCCCAGGCAGAAGGCTACACCTTC
CASSFASQAEGYTF
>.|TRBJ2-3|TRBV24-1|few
TGTGCCACCAGTGATACAAAGGGTGCAGATACGCAGTATTTT
CATSDTKGADTQYF
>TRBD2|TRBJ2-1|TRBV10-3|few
TGTGCCATCAGTGAGTTCCGGACTAGGGGTAATGAGCAGTTCTTC
CAISEFRTRGNEQFF
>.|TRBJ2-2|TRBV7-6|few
TGTGCCAGCAGCTTAGCGCAGAACGCCGGGGAGCTGTTTTTT
CASSLAQNAGELFF
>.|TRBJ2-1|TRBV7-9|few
TGTGCCAGCAGCCTCTTCCCGAGCTCCTACAATGAGCAGTTCTTC
CASSLFPSSYNEQFF
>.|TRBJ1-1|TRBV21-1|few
TGTGCCAGCAGCAAGGTGCCCTGGGGTAGAGAAGCTTTCTTT
CASSKVPWGREAFF
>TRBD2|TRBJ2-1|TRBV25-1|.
TGTGCCAGCAGTGACAGGCTAGCGGAGTACAATGAGCAGTTCTTC
CASSDRLAEYNEQFF
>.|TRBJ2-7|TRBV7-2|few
TGTGCCAGCAGCTTAGATTTCCACGAGCAGTACTTC
CASSLDFHEQYF
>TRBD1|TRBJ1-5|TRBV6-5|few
TGTGCCAGCAGTTACTCTCGCAGGGGGAATCAGCCCCAGCATTTT
CASSYSRRGNQPQHF
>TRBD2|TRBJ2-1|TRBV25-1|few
TGTGCCAGCAGTGAATGGGGGGGAGGGCCCTCCACGGAGCAGTTCTTC
CASSEWGGGPSTEQFF
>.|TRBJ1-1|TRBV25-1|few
TGTGCCAGCAGTGCCCAATGGAACACTGAAGCTTTCTTT
CASSAQWNTEAFF
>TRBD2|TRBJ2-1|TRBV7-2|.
TGTGCCAGCAGCTCCACTAGCGGGAGCACCTACAATGAGCAGTTCTTC
CASSSTSGSTYNEQFF
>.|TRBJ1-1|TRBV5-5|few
TGTGCCAGCAGCCCATGGGCTGGGGGAGGGACTGAAGCTTTCTTT
CASSPWAGGGTEAFF
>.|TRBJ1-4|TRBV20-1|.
TGCAGTGCTAGAGTCCCCCCAACGGAAAAACTGTTTTTT
CSARVPPTEKLFF
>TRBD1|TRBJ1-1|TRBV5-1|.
TGCGCCAGCAGTCCACTAACAGGGGGCACTGAAGCTTTCTTT
CASSPLTGGTEAFF
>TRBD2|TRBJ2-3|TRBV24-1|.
TGTGCCACCAGTGACCGTAGCGGGAGCACAGATACGCAGTATTTT
CATSDRSGSTDTQYF
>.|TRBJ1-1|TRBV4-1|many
TGCGCCAGCAAGGGCGGAGGCACTGAAGCTTTCTTT
CASKGGGTEAFF
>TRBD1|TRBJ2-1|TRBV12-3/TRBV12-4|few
TGTGCCAGCACCAGAGGGGGCCGCGAGCAGTTCTTC
CASTRGGREQFF
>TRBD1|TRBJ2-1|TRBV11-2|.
TGTGCCAGCAGCTTAGTCCCGGGACAGGTTCTAAGCTCCTACAATGAGCAGTTCTTC
CASSLVPGQVLSSYNEQFF
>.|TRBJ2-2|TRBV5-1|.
TGCGCCAGCAGCTCACGACAGGGAGGGTACACCGGGGAGCTGTTTTTT
CASSSRQGGYTGELFF
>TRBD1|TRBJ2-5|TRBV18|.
TGTGCCAGCTCATCCGAGACAGGGGGCCAGGAGACCCAGTACTTC
CASSSETGGQETQYF
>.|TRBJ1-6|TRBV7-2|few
TGTGCCAGCAGCTTCCCGGTCTCCTATAATTCACCCCTCCACTTT
CASSFPVSYNSPLHF
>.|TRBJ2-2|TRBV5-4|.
TGTGCCAGCAGCTTCTTCCAAGGGGGCACCGGGGAGCTGTTTTTT
CASSFFQGGTGELFF
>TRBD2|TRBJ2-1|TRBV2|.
TGTGCCAGCAGTACCGGACTAGCGGGAGTCTATGAGCAGTTCTTC
CASSTGLAGVYEQFF
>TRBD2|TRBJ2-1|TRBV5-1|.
TGCGCCAGCAGCTCTGAGGGGCCCAGCGGGGATGAGCAGTTCTTC
CASSSEGPSGDEQFF
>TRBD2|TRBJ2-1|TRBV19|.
TGTGCCAGTAGTACGCTCGGTAGCGGGAGTCGCAATGAGCAGTTCTTC
CASSTLGSGSRNEQFF
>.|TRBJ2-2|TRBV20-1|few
TGCAGTGCTGCCCGGGGCAGGTCCAACACCGGGGAGCTGTTTTTT
CSAARGRSNTGELFF
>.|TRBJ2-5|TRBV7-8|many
TGTGCCAGCAGCCTGGGGAGTACGGAGACCCAGTACTTC
CASSLGSTETQYF
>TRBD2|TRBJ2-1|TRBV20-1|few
TGCAGTGCTAGGAAAGCGGGAGGGCCCTTTGAGCAGTTCTTC
CSARKAGGPFEQFF